Listed below are T cell receptor beta chains from one sample, sequenced in a study of OX40 agonist ivuxolimab in advanced cancers. Libraries were prepared by immunoSEQ multiplex PCR; TCRdb keeps only in-frame clonotypes and omits some of them. The sample holds tens of thousands of clones; 88% are singletons and the top ten take 0.76%. The specimen comprised CD4+ or CD8+ T cells sorted from blood, sampled in a trial of the OX40 agonist ivuxolimab. All receptors come from an adult with an advanced solid tumor such as melanoma, head and neck, liver or kidney cancer. CDR3s include the opening cysteine and the closing phenylalanine or tryptophan. Each record gives: CDR3 protein, D gene, clone size, V gene. D genes are given only for firm matches. Part of the rows lack a size; the others show once, few, many or a class for expanded clones.

CDR3aa: CASNSLGDTIYF; d_gene: .; abundance: .; v_gene: TRBV2
CDR3aa: CATSRPTLGTNEKLFF; d_gene: .; abundance: once; v_gene: TRBV15
CDR3aa: CASIKSTGNYEQYF; d_gene: .; abundance: .; v_gene: TRBV2
CDR3aa: CASSTIATGRNTGELFF; d_gene: .; abundance: .; v_gene: TRBV21-1
CDR3aa: CASSSGQTYEQYF; d_gene: TRBD1; abundance: .; v_gene: TRBV19
CDR3aa: CASTGQGGTYEQYF; d_gene: .; abundance: .; v_gene: TRBV6-5
CDR3aa: CASSFLGYNNEQFF; d_gene: .; abundance: .; v_gene: TRBV7-3
CDR3aa: CASSPRRVAYGYTF; d_gene: .; abundance: .; v_gene: TRBV9
CDR3aa: CASGRGDEQYF; d_gene: .; abundance: .; v_gene: TRBV11-3
CDR3aa: CASSKASTEGNTEAFF; d_gene: .; abundance: .; v_gene: TRBV19
CDR3aa: CASSPGPNNEQFF; d_gene: .; abundance: .; v_gene: TRBV7-2
CDR3aa: CASSIEETQYF; d_gene: .; abundance: few; v_gene: TRBV28
CDR3aa: CSALQGRGQFF; d_gene: TRBD2; abundance: .; v_gene: TRBV20-1
CDR3aa: CASTPGQAETQYF; d_gene: .; abundance: once; v_gene: TRBV7-8
CDR3aa: CASSPEGLAGVKPYEQYF; d_gene: TRBD2; abundance: .; v_gene: TRBV13
CDR3aa: CASSRQGGSNQPQHF; d_gene: TRBD1; abundance: .; v_gene: TRBV18
CDR3aa: CASSRAPYEQYF; d_gene: .; abundance: few; v_gene: TRBV5-6
CDR3aa: CASSSATTGPYNEQFF; d_gene: .; abundance: .; v_gene: TRBV7-9
CDR3aa: CASSSGSWSYNEQFF; d_gene: TRBD2; abundance: .; v_gene: TRBV7-3
CDR3aa: CASSALGREAGNEQFF; d_gene: TRBD2; abundance: .; v_gene: TRBV7-3
CDR3aa: CSVGSREVHEQYF; d_gene: .; abundance: .; v_gene: TRBV29-1
CDR3aa: CAWNDRDRASDTQYF; d_gene: TRBD1; abundance: once; v_gene: TRBV30
CDR3aa: CASLEAGTNTEAFF; d_gene: .; abundance: .; v_gene: TRBV6-5
CDR3aa: CATLTSGTNTQYF; d_gene: TRBD2; abundance: .; v_gene: TRBV28
CDR3aa: CASSYSGSAEGYEQYF; d_gene: .; abundance: .; v_gene: TRBV6-5
CDR3aa: CSVSRVWAFF; d_gene: .; abundance: .; v_gene: TRBV29-1
CDR3aa: CASSRTNGDAGELFF; d_gene: .; abundance: .; v_gene: TRBV5-1